This T cell receptor beta chain derives from a study of tumor T cells in aggressive B-cell lymphoma. This CDR3 contains 14 residues. V trimming: 7 bases; J trimming: 5 bases; junction bases outside the gene matches: 8. The germline V gene has CDR1 LNHDA and CDR2 SQIVND (reference sequence). Generated by immunoSEQ multiplex PCR, the TCRdb table keeps only in-frame clones and is missing some. The table lists about 3,200 clones, around nine tenths of them singletons. The V and J genes are TRBV19 and TRBJ2-3, with TRBD2 matching over 8 bases. This receptor was obtained from an adult with diffuse large B cell lymphoma. The sample comprised tumor tissue. CDR3: CASIERENGDTQYF. The CDR3 coding sequence is TGTGCCAGTATCGAGCGGGAGAATGGAGATACGCAGTATTTT.